These 5 T cell receptor beta chains were sequenced from one sample in a study of identical twins. TCRdb used MiXCR to reprocess the 5' RACE reads, holding one entry per CDR3 protein. This table has 640,000 or so distinct CDR3 sequences, around 5.7% appearing once. Sequenced: naive T cells sorted from blood. These receptors were collected from a man aged 18 to 30 in good health.

This chain uses TRBV3-1 with TRBJ2-3; 9 nucleotides line up with TRBD2. J gave up 0 bases and V 6 bases, and 4 bases lay outside the gene matches. Germline lookup yields CDR1 LGHDT and CDR2 YNNKEL (reference sequence). The CDR3 is made up of 15 amino acids. The DNA of the CDR3 is TGTGCCAGCAGGACTAGCGGAAAAAGCACAGATACGCAGTATTTT. This gives the protein CASRTSGKSTDTQYF.

The chain employs TRBV3-1 and TRBJ2-6; D is unclear. In germline, CDR1 is LGHDT, CDR2 YNNKEL (reference sequence). The CDR3 totals 15 residues. V dropped 0 bases and J dropped 0 bases, with 3 bases sitting between them. CDR3 sequence reads: CASSQENSGANVLTF. The CDR3 DNA follows: TGTGCCAGCAGCCAAGAAAACTCTGGGGCCAACGTCCTGACTTTC.

This clonotype was seen many times. V usage is TRBV7-3 and J usage is TRBJ2-3, with TRBD2 matching 7 bases. There are 18 residues in the CDR3. With 5 bases clipped from V and 5 bases from J, the junction kept 19 bases outside the gene matches. Germline V lookup: CDR1 SGHTA, CDR2 FQGTGA. DNA for the CDR3: TGTGCCAGCAGCCCTAAAGTATCTGTGGGAGGGCTAGGAGATACGCAGTATTTT. Protein: CASSPKVSVGGLGDTQYF.

V and J are TRBV7-9 and TRBJ1-3; tentatively, D is TRBD1 (6 bases). CDR3 size: 15 residues. In germline, CDR1 is SEHNR, CDR2 FQNEAQ (reference sequence). The germline V and J ends were trimmed by 5 bases and 4 bases, with 15 bases remaining between them. The CDR3 sequence is CASSELGTSGNTIYF. CDR3 DNA sequence: TGTGCCAGCAGCGAACTCGGGACAAGCGGAAACACCATATATTTT.

This clonotype has a count of ten or more. The rearrangement uses TRBV6-2 or TRBV6-3 and TRBJ2-2; D perhaps matches TRBD2 (6 bases). This CDR3 is 15 amino acids long. Germline-derived CDR1 and CDR2 are MNHEY and SVGEGT. V lost 2 bases and J 4 bases, leaving 11 bases between the germline ends. CDR3 sequence: CASSYGTDFTGELFF. The CDR3 DNA reads TGTGCCAGCAGTTACGGGACTGACTTCACCGGGGAGCTGTTTTTT.